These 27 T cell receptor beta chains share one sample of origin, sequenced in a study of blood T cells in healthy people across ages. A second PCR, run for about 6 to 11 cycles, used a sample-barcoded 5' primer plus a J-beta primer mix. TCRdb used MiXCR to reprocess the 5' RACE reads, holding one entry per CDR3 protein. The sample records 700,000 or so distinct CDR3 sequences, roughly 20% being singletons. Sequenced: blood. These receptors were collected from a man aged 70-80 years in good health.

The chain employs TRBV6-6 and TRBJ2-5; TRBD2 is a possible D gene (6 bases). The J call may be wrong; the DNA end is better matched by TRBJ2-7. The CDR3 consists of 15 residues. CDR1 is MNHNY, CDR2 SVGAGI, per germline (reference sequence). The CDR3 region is CASSSASESPDEQYV. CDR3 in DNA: TGTGCCAGCAGTTCAGCTAGCGAGAGCCCCGACGAGCAGTACGTC.

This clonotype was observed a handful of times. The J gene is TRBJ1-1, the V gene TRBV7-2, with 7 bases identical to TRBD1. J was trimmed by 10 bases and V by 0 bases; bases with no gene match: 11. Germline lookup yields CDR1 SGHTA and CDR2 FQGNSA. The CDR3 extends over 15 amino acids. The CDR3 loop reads CASSLANQDREGAFF. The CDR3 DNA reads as TGTGCCAGCAGCTTAGCGAATCAAGACAGGGAAGGAGCTTTCTTT.

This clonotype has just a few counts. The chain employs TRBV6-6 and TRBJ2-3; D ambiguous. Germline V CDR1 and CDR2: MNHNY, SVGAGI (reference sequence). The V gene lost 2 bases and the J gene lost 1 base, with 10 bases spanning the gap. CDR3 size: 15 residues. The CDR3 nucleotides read TGTGCCAGCAGTTACAAGAGACCTGGCACAGATACGCAGTATTTT. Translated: CASSYKRPGTDTQYF.

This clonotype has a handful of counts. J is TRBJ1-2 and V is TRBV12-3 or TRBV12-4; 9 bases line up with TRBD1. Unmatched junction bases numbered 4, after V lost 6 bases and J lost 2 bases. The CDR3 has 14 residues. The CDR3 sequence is CASSTGGPNYGYTF. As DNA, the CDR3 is TGTGCCAGCAGCACAGGGGGCCCCAACTATGGCTACACCTTC.

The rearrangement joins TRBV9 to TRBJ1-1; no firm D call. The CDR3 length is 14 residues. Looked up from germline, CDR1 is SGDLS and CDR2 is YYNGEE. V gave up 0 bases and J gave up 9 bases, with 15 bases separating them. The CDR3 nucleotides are TGTGCCAGCAGCGTAGCTGGGGTTGGTACTCAAGCTTTCTTT. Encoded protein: CASSVAGVGTQAFF.

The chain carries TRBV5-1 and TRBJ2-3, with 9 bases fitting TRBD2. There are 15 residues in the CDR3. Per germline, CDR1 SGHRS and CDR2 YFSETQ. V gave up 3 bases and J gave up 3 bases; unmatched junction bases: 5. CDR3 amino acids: CASSYFTSGTDTQYF. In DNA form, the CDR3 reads TGCGCCAGCAGCTACTTCACTAGCGGGACAGATACGCAGTATTTT.

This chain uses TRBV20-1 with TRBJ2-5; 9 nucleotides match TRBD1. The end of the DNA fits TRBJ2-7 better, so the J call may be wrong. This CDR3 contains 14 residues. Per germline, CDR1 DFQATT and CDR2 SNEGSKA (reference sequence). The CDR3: CSAQGDRVPYEQYF. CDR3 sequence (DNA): TGCAGTGCCCAAGGGGACAGGGTCCCCTACGAGCAGTACTTC.

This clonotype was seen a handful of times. Written as DNA, the CDR3 is TGTGCCAGCAGCCAAGATCAGGGCCCTGAGCAGTTCTTC. Translated: CASSQDQGPEQFF. V is TRBV14 and J is TRBJ2-1; D is perhaps TRBD1 (5 bases). V was shortened by 0 bases and J by 9 bases, with 9 bases between the two germline ends. In germline, CDR1 is SGHDN, CDR2 FVKESK. CDR3 length equals 13 residues.

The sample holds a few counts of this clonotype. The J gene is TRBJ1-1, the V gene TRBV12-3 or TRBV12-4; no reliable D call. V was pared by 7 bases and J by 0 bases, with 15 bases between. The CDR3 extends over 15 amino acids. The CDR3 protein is CASTQIRVVNTEAFF. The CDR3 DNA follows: TGTGCCAGCACCCAAATCCGGGTAGTGAACACTGAAGCTTTCTTT.

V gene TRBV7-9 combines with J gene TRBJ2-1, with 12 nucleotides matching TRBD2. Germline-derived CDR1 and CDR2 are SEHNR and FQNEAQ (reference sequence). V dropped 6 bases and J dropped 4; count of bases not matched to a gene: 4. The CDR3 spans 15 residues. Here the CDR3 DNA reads TGTGCCAGCAGGCTTACTAGCGGGAGGTACAATGAGCAGTTCTTC. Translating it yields CASRLTSGRYNEQFF.

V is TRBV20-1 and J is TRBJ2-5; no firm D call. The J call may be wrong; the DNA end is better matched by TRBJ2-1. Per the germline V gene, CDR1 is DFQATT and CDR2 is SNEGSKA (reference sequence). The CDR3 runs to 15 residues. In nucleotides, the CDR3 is TGCAGTGCTAGAGATCTGAAAGGCGCGGCCAATGAGCAGTTCTTC. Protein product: CSARDLKGAANEQFF.

The DNA for the CDR3 is TGTGCCAGCAAAAGGGGACTAGCGGGGGGTAGCACAGATACGCAGTATTTT. Translated, it gives CASKRGLAGGSTDTQYF. V and J are TRBV12-3 or TRBV12-4 and TRBJ2-3; 15 bases map to TRBD2. Trimming at V came to 7 bases and at J to 0 bases, leaving 5 bases not matched to a gene. This CDR3 has 17 amino acids.

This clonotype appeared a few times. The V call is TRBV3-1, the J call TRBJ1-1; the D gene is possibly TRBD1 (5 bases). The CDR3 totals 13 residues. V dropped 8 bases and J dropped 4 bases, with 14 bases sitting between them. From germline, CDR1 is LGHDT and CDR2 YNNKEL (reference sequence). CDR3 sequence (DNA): TGTGCCAGCGGGACTTTTGTAGGCACTGAAGCTTTCTTT. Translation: CASGTFVGTEAFF.

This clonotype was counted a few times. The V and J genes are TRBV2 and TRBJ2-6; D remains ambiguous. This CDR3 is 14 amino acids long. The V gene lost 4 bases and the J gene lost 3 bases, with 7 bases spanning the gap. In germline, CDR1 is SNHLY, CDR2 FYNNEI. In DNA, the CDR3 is TGTGCCAGCAGTGTATTCCTTGGGGCCAACGTCCTGACTTTC. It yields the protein CASSVFLGANVLTF.

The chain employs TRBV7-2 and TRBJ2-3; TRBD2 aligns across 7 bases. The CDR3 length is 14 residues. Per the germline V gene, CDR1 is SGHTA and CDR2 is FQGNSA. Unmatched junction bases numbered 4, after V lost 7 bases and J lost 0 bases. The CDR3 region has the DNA TGTGCCAGCAAAGCGGGAACTAGCACAGATACGCAGTATTTT. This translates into CASKAGTSTDTQYF.

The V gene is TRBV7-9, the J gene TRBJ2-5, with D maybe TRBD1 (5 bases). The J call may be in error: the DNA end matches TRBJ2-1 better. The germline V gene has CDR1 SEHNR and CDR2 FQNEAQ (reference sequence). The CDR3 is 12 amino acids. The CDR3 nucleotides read TGTGCCAGCAGCTTAGCCAGGGTGGGGCAGTTCTTC. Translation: CASSLARVGQFF.

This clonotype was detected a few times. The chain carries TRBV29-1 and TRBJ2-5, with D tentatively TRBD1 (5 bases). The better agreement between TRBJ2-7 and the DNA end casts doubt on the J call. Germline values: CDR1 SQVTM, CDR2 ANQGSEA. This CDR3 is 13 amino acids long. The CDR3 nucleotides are TGCAGCGTTCAGGGAACAGGTGTAGGCGAGCAGTACTTC. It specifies CSVQGTGVGEQYF.

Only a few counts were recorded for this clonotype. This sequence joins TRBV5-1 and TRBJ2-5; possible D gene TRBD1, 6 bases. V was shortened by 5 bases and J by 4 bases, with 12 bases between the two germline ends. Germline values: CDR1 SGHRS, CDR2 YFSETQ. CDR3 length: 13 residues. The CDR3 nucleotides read TGCGCCAGCAGTTCGACAGGTTCAGAGACCCAGTACTTC. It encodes CASSSTGSETQYF.

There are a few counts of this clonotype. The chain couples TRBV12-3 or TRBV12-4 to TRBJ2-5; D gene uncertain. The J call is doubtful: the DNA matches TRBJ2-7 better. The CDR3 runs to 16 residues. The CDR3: CASSSFGRTSSYEQYF. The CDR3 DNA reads TGTGCCAGCAGTTCCTTTGGCAGGACCTCCTCCTACGAGCAGTACTTC.

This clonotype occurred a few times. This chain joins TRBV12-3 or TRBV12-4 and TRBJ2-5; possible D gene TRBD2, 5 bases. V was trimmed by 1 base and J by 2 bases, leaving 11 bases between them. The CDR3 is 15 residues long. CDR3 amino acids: CASSLGTLNQETQYF. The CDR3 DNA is TGTGCCAGCAGTTTAGGGACTTTAAATCAAGAGACCCAGTACTTC.

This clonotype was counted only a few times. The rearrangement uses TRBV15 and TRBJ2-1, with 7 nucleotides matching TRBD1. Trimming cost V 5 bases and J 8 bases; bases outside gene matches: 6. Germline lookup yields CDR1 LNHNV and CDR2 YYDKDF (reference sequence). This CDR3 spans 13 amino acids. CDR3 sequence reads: CATSGTGVHEQFF. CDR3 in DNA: TGTGCCACCAGCGGAACAGGGGTGCATGAGCAGTTCTTC.

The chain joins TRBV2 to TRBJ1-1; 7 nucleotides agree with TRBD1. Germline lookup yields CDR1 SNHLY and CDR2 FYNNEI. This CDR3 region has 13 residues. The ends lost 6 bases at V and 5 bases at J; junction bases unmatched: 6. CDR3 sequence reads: CASRTGVETEAFF. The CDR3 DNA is TGTGCCAGCAGAACAGGGGTGGAGACTGAAGCTTTCTTT.

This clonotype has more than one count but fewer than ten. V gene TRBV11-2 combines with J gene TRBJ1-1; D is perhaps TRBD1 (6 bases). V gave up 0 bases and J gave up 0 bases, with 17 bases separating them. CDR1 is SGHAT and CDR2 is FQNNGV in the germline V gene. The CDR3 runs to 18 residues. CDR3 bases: TGTGCCAGCAGCTTAGATTTTCGGGGGGGCCCCATGAACACTGAAGCTTTCTTT. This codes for CASSLDFRGGPMNTEAFF. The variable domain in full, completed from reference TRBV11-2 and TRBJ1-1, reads EAGVAQSPRYKIIEKRQSVAFWCNPISGHATLYWYQQILGQGPKLLIQFQNNGVVDDSQLPKDRFSAERLKGVDSTLKIQPAKLEDSAVYLCASSLDFRGGPMNTEAFFGQGTRLTVV.

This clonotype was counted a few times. The CDR3 loop reads CASSKTGRNTEAFF. The CDR3 nucleotides read TGTGCCAGCAGTAAGACAGGGAGGAACACTGAAGCTTTCTTT. The gene calls are TRBV12-3 or TRBV12-4 and TRBJ1-1; TRBD1 matches at 7 bases. J lost 1 base, V lost 5 bases, and 4 bases had no gene match. CDR3 size: 14 residues.

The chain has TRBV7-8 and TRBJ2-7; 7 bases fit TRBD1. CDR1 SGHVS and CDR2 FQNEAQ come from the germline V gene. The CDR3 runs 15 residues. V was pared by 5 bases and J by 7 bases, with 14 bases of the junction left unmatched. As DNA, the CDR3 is TGTGCCAGCAGCCGGACCGGGACAGCTCTAGGGGAGCAGTACTTC. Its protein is CASSRTGTALGEQYF.

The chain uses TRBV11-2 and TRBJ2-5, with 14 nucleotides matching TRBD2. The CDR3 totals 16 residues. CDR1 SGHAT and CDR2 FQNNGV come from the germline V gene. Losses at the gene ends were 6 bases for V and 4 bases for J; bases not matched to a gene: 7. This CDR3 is CASSPGLAGEGETQYF. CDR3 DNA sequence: TGTGCCAGCAGTCCGGGACTAGCGGGAGAAGGAGAGACCCAGTACTTC.

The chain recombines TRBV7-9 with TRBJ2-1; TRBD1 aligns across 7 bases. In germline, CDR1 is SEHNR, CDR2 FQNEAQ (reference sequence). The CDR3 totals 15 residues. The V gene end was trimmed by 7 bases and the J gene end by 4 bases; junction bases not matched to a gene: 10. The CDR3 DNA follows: TGTGCCAGCACCCACGGTAGGGGGCCATACAATGAGCAGTTCTTC. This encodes CASTHGRGPYNEQFF.